The source of this T cell receptor beta chain is a study of type 1 regulatory T cells. Study at large: An in vitro protocol generated T-allo10, a Tr1-enriched, alloantigen-specific CD4 T cell product.

The graft donor-derived T-allo10 cells reportedly recognize host alloantigens, are anergic, and suppress alloantigen-specifically. CDR3 size: 15 residues. Germline-derived CDR1 and CDR2 are LGHNA and YSLEER. Remarks on this clonotype: What it recognizes is unknown. At one end, the junction sequence differs from germline, possibly due to a read error.

Via MiXCR, TCRdb re-called the reads, giving one row per CDR3 protein. The data show about 68,000 distinct CDR3 sequences, about 60% seen once. This chain joins TRBV4-3 and TRBJ2-2; D is perhaps TRBD1 or TRBD2 (6 bases each). The sequence came from a human donor in good health. Input material: cultured T cells, either the whole culture or a sorted T cell fraction (not recorded which). Sample subset: Tr1-enriched cell product generated in vitro against host alloantigens. The DNA of the CDR3 is TGCGCCAGCAGCCAAGAAACAGGGATCTCCGGGGGGCTGTTTTTT. Translated: CASSQETGISGGLFF.